This T cell receptor beta chain was sequenced for a study of OX40 agonist ivuxolimab in advanced cancers. The assay was immunoSEQ multiplex PCR, and TCRdb's table has in-frame clones only and misses some. The sample has 90,000 to 120,000 clones; roughly 90% are singletons. This TCR was recovered from an adult with an advanced solid tumor such as melanoma, head and neck, liver or kidney cancer. Sequencing used CD4+ or CD8+ T cells sorted from blood, obtained in a trial of the OX40 agonist ivuxolimab.

The CDR3 DNA sequence: TGCGCCAGCAGCCAAGTAGGGTCAGGCAATCAGCCCCAGCATTTT. It specifies CASSQVGSGNQPQHF. V usage is TRBV4-1 and J usage is TRBJ1-5; D unresolved. Trimming left V 1 base short and J 2 bases short, with 9 bases between. The V gene's germline CDR1 is MGHRA and CDR2 YSYEKL. The CDR3 contains 15 residues.